Listed below are T cell receptor beta chains from one sample, sequenced in a study of T cell responses to AZD1222 COVID-19 vaccine. The method was immunoSEQ multiplex PCR; TCRdb's version includes in-frame clones alone and lacks a portion of them. The sample includes roughly 100,000 clones, about nine tenths of them seen just once. Source: peripheral blood, taken on day 0 of AZD1222 vaccination. These receptor sequences come from an adult in good health. Each CDR3 is given without its conserved first and last residue. Each record gives: CDR3 length, V gene, CDR3 protein.

13,TRBV7-9,ASSWDRAFDEKLF
12,TRBV25-1,ASTRDSLNTEAF
16,TRBV4-1,ARSRRTSGRASYNEQF
15,TRBV10-2,ASSEATGVGFNSPLH
10,TRBV12-5,ASGLVNTEAF
10,TRBV15,ATSRAGNTIY
11,TRBV25-1,ASNEGELSGYT
13,TRBV7-3,ASSLSGRREETQY
13,TRBV28,ASLPIGPRSEKLF
9,TRBV10-2,ASSVDREAF
10,TRBV30,AWTDGNTEAF
13,TRBV29-1,SVEIWAGGRETQY
10,TRBV28,ASSREGYEQY
14,TRBV9,ASSALAGALTDTQY
15,TRBV24-1,ATSDSTGFSLYNEQF
11,TRBV28,ASCMTENTEAF
10,TRBV28,ASTKSLGEQY
12,TRBV9,ASSPGGLGQPQH
13,TRBV4-1,ASSQAGTATYEQY
14,TRBV4-1,ASSHPGRTGGEKLF
14,TRBV5-1,ASSLVVDRGQETQY
11,TRBV7-9,ASSLHVNTEAF
15,TRBV7-3,ASSFRGGTSSYNEQF
11,TRBV6-1,ASSEGLGYGYT
11,TRBV6-4,ASSAQGGNEQF
13,TRBV10-1,ASSESGGANTEAF
15,TRBV5-8,ASSLALLVPDNYGYT
13,TRBV10-3,AISETGNSNQPQH
13,TRBV9,ASSVVQVNTGELF
13,TRBV3-1/TRBV3-2,ASSHLDLAGGEQY
13,TRBV19,ASKWREGPADTQY
13,TRBV19,ASSIAGPYNSPLH
12,TRBV19,ASSMGQGMKTQY
10,TRBV7-9,AWGRVNTEAF
12,TRBV28,ASSQLDSNQPQH
11,TRBV10-3,AISTLEDQPQH
13,TRBV5-6,ASRAGQGAGSPLH
11,TRBV4-1,ASSHRTGIEQY
12,TRBV27,ASSLLGPGSGYT
12,TRBV4-3,ASSQDKGFSPLH
14,TRBV5-1,ASSPGTGGPYNEQF
13,TRBV6-2/TRBV6-3,ASSYAGTGVYEQY
14,TRBV27,ASNTRPGQGSSGYT
12,TRBV7-2,ASSSQAEGDTQY
12,TRBV5-5,ASSFGQSNQPQH
14,TRBV9,ASSVGTSGMLVEQF
12,TRBV4-1,ASSQDLGYQPQH
12,TRBV28,ASRWEQPYNEQF
13,TRBV10-3,AIRDRKDSYNEQF
12,TRBV5-1,ASSLDGGYNEQF
12,TRBV3-1/TRBV3-2,ASSQRPGKAEAF
15,TRBV6-1,ASREQGAIYSNQPQH
12,TRBV7-9,ASSSGGIIYEQY
12,TRBV19,ASNQGASGQPQH